This T cell receptor (beta chain) was profiled in a study of T cell changes during pregnancy in multiple sclerosis (dated by TCRdb to the late 2010s). As for the study more broadly: In women with multiple sclerosis, the researchers looked at how the T cell repertoire shifted as pregnancy progressed.

Library generation was performed with the immunoSEQ multiplex PCR assay. In its TCRdb copy, this immuneACCESS table keeps in-frame sequences only and misses some clones. Where compared with another copy, unresolved V genes explain less than half of these, and the others have no known cause. The sample table lists some 76,000 clones, 80% to 95% of them with a count of one. The ten most abundant clones make up about 0.31% of the sample. The CDR3 measures 13 amino acids from cysteine to phenylalanine. The retained sequence is limited to the CDR3, 39 bases, with the frame set at the first base. V is clipped by 3 bases and J by 2 bases, and the sequence between their germline boundaries is 7 bases long. CDR1 and CDR2 are read off the germline V gene as KGHSH and LQKENI. About this clone itself: This clone's antigen is unknown. Per-base qualities were not stored, and no clone one base away is much larger. At the DNA level, this CDR3 is encoded by other sequences in the same sample as well.

This chain is built from TRBV18 and TRBJ1-1; the D gene is unclear. The source was CD4+ T cells from peripheral blood mononuclear cells, collected after pregnancy. The receptor's source is a female donor with multiple sclerosis, enrolled in a pregnancy study. The DNA sequence is given as TGTGCCAGCTCACCTCAACAAAACACTGAAGCTTTCTTT. This yields the protein CASSPQQNTEAFF.